One sample yielded the 2 T cell receptor beta chains listed below, sequenced in a study of CD8+CD57+ T cells in acquired aplastic anemia. An expansion of CD8+CD57+ cells by flow cytometry had been shown in patients chosen for sequencing. For CDR3 and TCR beta VDJ profiling, genomic DNA was the template used. Using its own MiXCR run on the reads, TCRdb lists one record per CDR3 protein. Here the sample spans about 150,000 distinct CDR3 sequences, over 50% being singletons. The sequencing sample was made of sorted CD4+, CD8+, or CD8+CD57+ T cells (not recorded which) from PBMCs. Source of these receptors: a human donor with aplastic anemia.

This clonotype was recorded only once. The chain combines TRBV10-2 with TRBJ1-5; D may be TRBD1 (6 bases). The CDR3 is 15 residues long. Per the germline V gene, CDR1 is WSHSY and CDR2 is SAAADI. Trimming took 3 bases from V and 5 from J, leaving 14 bases between them. The chain's CDR3 is CASSELQGDDQPQHF. CDR3 nucleotides: TGCGCCAGCAGTGAATTACAGGGTGACGATCAGCCCCAGCATTTT.

The chain has TRBV13 and TRBJ2-7; TRBD2 might be the D (6 bases). CDR3 length: 12 residues. The germline V gene encodes CDR1 PRHDT and CDR2 FYEKMQ (reference sequence). Between the trimmed V and J ends, which lost 6 bases and 9 bases, there was a span of 15 bases. The CDR3 loop reads CASRPGVGGQYF. The CDR3 DNA sequence: TGTGCCAGCAGGCCGGGGGTCGGCGGGCAGTACTTC.